This T cell receptor beta chain appears in the sequencing data of a study of blood T cells in healthy people across ages. Germline CDR1 reads SGHTA; CDR2 reads FQGNSA. V lost 3 bases and J 0 bases, leaving 9 bases between the germline ends. This CDR3 has 15 residues. A second PCR of about 7 to 12 cycles used a sample-barcoded 5' primer and a J-beta primer mix. One entry per CDR3 protein, called by TCRdb with MiXCR from the 5' RACE reads. The sample comprises 800,000 to 950,000 distinct CDR3 sequences, about 29% of which are singletons, and about a tenth rests with the top ten. Comments on this clonotype: Its antigen is unknown.

Study results and limitations: Naive T cell percentage showed a strong correlation with the diversity of TCR beta.

The same data also went into a second study, on T cells of mothers and their children. That report adds: All extracted RNA went into cDNA synthesis, approximately 1.4 ug per 15 ul.

Material for sequencing was blood. V is TRBV7-2 and J is TRBJ2-1; D is unresolved. The clonotype comes from a woman aged 40 to 55 in good health. This CDR3 reads CASSFQLSSYNEQFF. In DNA, the CDR3 is TGTGCCAGCAGCTTCCAGTTGAGCTCCTACAATGAGCAGTTCTTC.